This is a list of T cell receptor beta chains from one sample in a study of OX40 agonist ivuxolimab in advanced cancers. Using immunoSEQ multiplex PCR, the repertoire was profiled, and TCRdb retains in-frame clones only, with some absent. This table has roughly 28,000 clones, around 80% appearing once. The sequencing used CD4+ or CD8+ T cells sorted from blood, collected in a trial of the OX40 agonist ivuxolimab. Source of these receptors: an adult with an advanced solid tumor such as melanoma, head and neck, liver or kidney cancer. The CDR3 runs from the conserved cysteine through the conserved F or W. Each record gives: V gene, J gene, D gene, clone size, CDR3 protein, CDR3 DNA. D genes are given only for firm matches. Size values are once, few and many counts, or a class for expanded clones, and some rows have none.

V gene: TRBV6-5; J gene: TRBJ2-1; D gene: .; clone size: .; CDR3 protein: CASSYSIVSNYNEQFF; CDR3 DNA: TGTGCCAGCAGTTACTCGATTGTGTCGAACTACAATGAGCAGTTCTTC
V gene: TRBV14; J gene: TRBJ2-6; D gene: .; clone size: .; CDR3 protein: CASSQVQGLGANVLTF; CDR3 DNA: TGTGCCAGCAGCCAAGTCCAGGGGCTTGGGGCCAACGTCCTGACTTTC
V gene: TRBV11-1; J gene: TRBJ2-4; D gene: .; clone size: .; CDR3 protein: CASSPLRGLNIQYF; CDR3 DNA: TGTGCCAGCAGCCCCCTCCGGGGACTTAACATTCAGTACTTC
V gene: TRBV9; J gene: TRBJ2-1; D gene: TRBD1; clone size: .; CDR3 protein: CASSVDLGQGIYNEQFF; CDR3 DNA: TGTGCCAGCAGCGTAGACTTGGGACAGGGGATTTACAATGAGCAGTTCTTC
V gene: TRBV5-1; J gene: TRBJ2-7; D gene: .; clone size: .; CDR3 protein: CASSLVAEGYEQYF; CDR3 DNA: TGCGCCAGCAGCTTGGTAGCGGAAGGTTACGAGCAGTACTTC
V gene: TRBV5-1; J gene: TRBJ1-1; D gene: TRBD1; clone size: few; CDR3 protein: CASSLDRGGTEAFF; CDR3 DNA: TGCGCCAGCAGCCTAGACAGGGGAGGGACTGAAGCTTTCTTT
V gene: TRBV7-7; J gene: TRBJ2-5; D gene: .; clone size: medium-sized; CDR3 protein: CASSTSLRGGETQYF; CDR3 DNA: TGTGCTAGCAGCACAAGCCTACGGGGCGGGGAGACCCAGTACTTC
V gene: TRBV15; J gene: TRBJ2-3; D gene: TRBD2; clone size: .; CDR3 protein: CATSRDRGGPDTQYF; CDR3 DNA: TGTGCCACCAGCAGAGATCGGGGGGGCCCCGATACGCAGTATTTT
V gene: TRBV6-6; J gene: TRBJ2-2; D gene: .; clone size: .; CDR3 protein: CASSYSNSEGGELFF; CDR3 DNA: TGTGCCAGCAGTTACTCAAATTCTGAGGGCGGGGAGCTGTTTTTT
V gene: TRBV29-1; J gene: TRBJ2-5; D gene: .; clone size: .; CDR3 protein: CSVEYGAVQETQYF; CDR3 DNA: TGCAGCGTTGAATATGGGGCGGTCCAAGAGACCCAGTACTTC
V gene: TRBV9; J gene: TRBJ2-1; D gene: TRBD1; clone size: .; CDR3 protein: CASSEWDREHEQFF; CDR3 DNA: TGTGCCAGCAGCGAGTGGGACAGGGAACATGAGCAGTTCTTC
V gene: TRBV11-2; J gene: TRBJ2-1; D gene: .; clone size: .; CDR3 protein: CASSLHPTGSYNEQFF; CDR3 DNA: TGTGCCAGCAGCCTACATCCGACAGGCTCCTACAATGAGCAGTTCTTC
V gene: TRBV9; J gene: TRBJ2-7; D gene: .; clone size: .; CDR3 protein: CASSVDGSYEQYF; CDR3 DNA: TGTGCCAGCAGCGTAGACGGCTCCTACGAGCAGTACTTC
V gene: TRBV30; J gene: TRBJ1-1; D gene: TRBD1; clone size: few; CDR3 protein: CAWSEQGAFTEAFF; CDR3 DNA: TGTGCCTGGAGTGAACAGGGGGCGTTCACTGAAGCTTTCTTT
V gene: TRBV5-1; J gene: TRBJ2-5; D gene: TRBD2; clone size: .; CDR3 protein: CASFPGAGGETQYF; CDR3 DNA: TGCGCCAGCTTCCCCGGGGCGGGGGGAGAGACCCAGTACTTC
V gene: TRBV10-3; J gene: TRBJ1-5; D gene: .; clone size: .; CDR3 protein: CAISESLKEGPNQPQHF; CDR3 DNA: TGTGCCATCAGTGAGTCGCTGAAGGAGGGTCCTAATCAGCCCCAGCATTTT
V gene: TRBV5-4; J gene: TRBJ2-3; D gene: .; clone size: .; CDR3 protein: CASSFWSRSTDTQYF; CDR3 DNA: TGTGCCAGCAGCTTCTGGAGCCGCAGCACAGATACGCAGTATTTT
V gene: TRBV27; J gene: TRBJ1-1; D gene: TRBD1; clone size: .; CDR3 protein: CASSLSGGQTEAFF; CDR3 DNA: TGTGCCAGCAGTTTATCAGGGGGACAGACTGAAGCTTTCTTT
V gene: TRBV4-1; J gene: TRBJ2-7; D gene: TRBD2; clone size: few; CDR3 protein: CASSQVEGGSRGQYF; CDR3 DNA: TGCGCCAGCAGCCAAGTTGAGGGAGGGTCCCGCGGGCAGTACTTC
V gene: TRBV15; J gene: TRBJ1-5; D gene: .; clone size: many; CDR3 protein: CATSTPLAYGGNQPQHF; CDR3 DNA: TGTGCCACCAGCACCCCCTTGGCCTACGGGGGCAATCAGCCCCAGCATTTT
V gene: TRBV5-8; J gene: TRBJ1-6; D gene: .; clone size: once; CDR3 protein: CASSLAQYNSPLHF; CDR3 DNA: TGTGCCAGCAGCTTGGCACAGTATAATTCACCCCTCCACTTT
V gene: TRBV5-4; J gene: TRBJ1-2; D gene: TRBD1; clone size: few; CDR3 protein: CASSPDRVYGYTF; CDR3 DNA: TGTGCCAGCAGCCCGGACAGGGTCTATGGCTACACCTTC
V gene: TRBV4-1; J gene: TRBJ2-7; D gene: TRBD2; clone size: .; CDR3 protein: CASSPGTGYGRGEQYF; CDR3 DNA: TGCGCCAGCAGCCCGGGGACGGGGTACGGGAGGGGGGAGCAGTACTTC
V gene: TRBV21-1; J gene: TRBJ2-7; D gene: .; clone size: few; CDR3 protein: CASSKWTSRRSYEQYF; CDR3 DNA: TGTGCCAGCAGCAAATGGACTTCAAGACGGTCCTACGAGCAGTACTTC
V gene: TRBV11-1; J gene: TRBJ2-7; D gene: .; clone size: once; CDR3 protein: CASSNRDTHYEQYF; CDR3 DNA: TGTGCCAGCAGCAACCGGGACACCCACTACGAGCAGTACTTC
V gene: TRBV11-3; J gene: TRBJ2-1; D gene: .; clone size: .; CDR3 protein: CASSLGFQGSNEQFF; CDR3 DNA: TGTGCCAGCAGCTTAGGGTTCCAGGGAAGCAATGAGCAGTTCTTC
V gene: TRBV11-3; J gene: TRBJ1-1; D gene: .; clone size: .; CDR3 protein: CASSSRGGRVNTEAFF; CDR3 DNA: TGTGCCAGCAGCTCCCGCGGGGGCAGGGTAAACACTGAAGCTTTCTTT
V gene: TRBV7-8; J gene: TRBJ2-7; D gene: TRBD1; clone size: .; CDR3 protein: CASSFRGSSYDEQYF; CDR3 DNA: TGTGCCAGCAGCTTCAGGGGGAGTAGTTACGACGAGCAGTACTTC
V gene: TRBV30; J gene: TRBJ2-7; D gene: TRBD1; clone size: .; CDR3 protein: CAWIGGRNEQYF; CDR3 DNA: TGTGCCTGGATAGGGGGCCGAAACGAGCAGTACTTC
V gene: TRBV7-2; J gene: TRBJ2-3; D gene: TRBD2; clone size: .; CDR3 protein: CASSSVASGYLDTQYF; CDR3 DNA: TGTGCCAGCAGCTCAGTAGCTAGCGGGTATTTAGATACGCAGTATTTT
V gene: TRBV7-8; J gene: TRBJ2-7; D gene: .; clone size: .; CDR3 protein: CASSSGRDLFEQYF; CDR3 DNA: TGTGCCAGCAGCTCAGGACGTGATCTTTTCGAGCAGTACTTC
V gene: TRBV5-1; J gene: TRBJ2-1; D gene: TRBD1; clone size: .; CDR3 protein: CASNGDRAERFRGNEQFF; CDR3 DNA: TGCGCCAGCAACGGGGACAGGGCTGAAAGGTTTCGAGGCAATGAGCAGTTCTTC
V gene: TRBV29-1; J gene: TRBJ2-2; D gene: .; clone size: .; CDR3 protein: CSAYPGPNTGELFF; CDR3 DNA: TGCAGCGCCTATCCGGGACCAAACACCGGGGAGCTGTTTTTT
V gene: TRBV4-1; J gene: TRBJ1-3; D gene: .; clone size: few; CDR3 protein: CASSQARGAGNTIYF; CDR3 DNA: TGCGCCAGCAGCCAAGCCAGGGGCGCCGGAAACACCATATATTTT
V gene: TRBV2; J gene: TRBJ2-2; D gene: .; clone size: .; CDR3 protein: CASSVADYTGELFF; CDR3 DNA: TGTGCCAGCAGTGTAGCGGACTACACCGGGGAGCTGTTTTTT
V gene: TRBV7-3; J gene: TRBJ2-1; D gene: .; clone size: .; CDR3 protein: CASRLASENEQFF; CDR3 DNA: TGTGCCAGCAGGCTAGCGAGCGAGAATGAGCAGTTCTTC
V gene: TRBV28; J gene: TRBJ2-5; D gene: .; clone size: once; CDR3 protein: CASSPVGQETQYF; CDR3 DNA: TGTGCCAGCAGTCCCGTGGGCCAAGAGACCCAGTACTTC
V gene: TRBV7-8; J gene: TRBJ2-5; D gene: TRBD2; clone size: .; CDR3 protein: CASSWGLAGGIQETQYF; CDR3 DNA: TGTGCCAGCAGCTGGGGACTAGCGGGGGGTATCCAAGAGACCCAGTACTTC
V gene: TRBV9; J gene: TRBJ1-5; D gene: .; clone size: .; CDR3 protein: CASSPEGRQPQHF; CDR3 DNA: TGTGCCAGCAGCCCCGAGGGTCGTCAGCCCCAGCATTTT
V gene: TRBV6-1; J gene: TRBJ2-7; D gene: TRBD2; clone size: .; CDR3 protein: CASSETGGARYEQYF; CDR3 DNA: TGTGCCAGCAGTGAAACGGGGGGGGCTCGATACGAGCAGTACTTC
V gene: TRBV27; J gene: TRBJ2-1; D gene: .; clone size: .; CDR3 protein: CASWRGWGYNEQFF; CDR3 DNA: TGTGCCAGCTGGCGGGGCTGGGGTTACAATGAGCAGTTCTTC
V gene: TRBV29-1; J gene: TRBJ1-1; D gene: .; clone size: .; CDR3 protein: CSASDAWNTEAFF; CDR3 DNA: TGCAGCGCATCGGACGCTTGGAACACTGAAGCTTTCTTT
V gene: TRBV6-1; J gene: TRBJ1-2; D gene: TRBD1; clone size: .; CDR3 protein: CASSEGWDRRYGYTF; CDR3 DNA: TGTGCCAGCAGTGAAGGATGGGACAGGAGATATGGCTACACCTTC
V gene: TRBV5-1; J gene: TRBJ1-2; D gene: TRBD1; clone size: .; CDR3 protein: CASRLTGDGYTF; CDR3 DNA: TGCGCCAGCAGGCTGACAGGGGATGGCTACACCTTC